The 25 T cell receptor beta chains reported below all come from one sample, sequenced in a study of cytomegalovirus exposure and HLA in healthy donors. PCR was performed using 60 Vbeta and 13 Jbeta primers. The repertoire was sequenced with immunoSEQ multiplex PCR; TCRdb's copy has only in-frame clones and lacks some. The sample holds over 150,000 clones, 75% to 85% seen once. The sequenced sample was PBMCs. Receptor source: a man aged 50-59 years in good health and CMV-seropositive.

The V and J genes are TRBV5-4 and TRBJ1-6; TRBD1 matches at 7 bases. The CDR3 is 14 residues long. V lost 7 bases and J lost 4; bases outside the gene matches: 5. The germline CDR1 and CDR2 sequences are SGHNT and YYREEE (reference sequence). The CDR3 DNA reads TGTGCCAGCGGGACAGAGGAATATAATTCACCCCTCCACTTT. Amino acids: CASGTEEYNSPLHF.

The chain joins TRBV6-6 to TRBJ2-1; TRBD2 aligns across 7 bases. From germline, CDR1 is MNHNY and CDR2 SVGAGI (reference sequence). J lost 5 bases, V lost 7 bases, and 8 bases had no gene match. The CDR3 covers 14 residues. For the CDR3, the DNA is TGTGCCAGCAACCTGCAAGGGAGGGACAATGAGCAGTTCTTC. Its translation: CASNLQGRDNEQFF.

The rearrangement joins TRBV5-1 to TRBJ2-3, with TRBD2 matching over 11 bases. With V trimmed by 2 bases and J by 5 bases, 4 bases remained unmatched. The CDR3 is 15 residues long. Germline CDR1 reads SGHRS; CDR2 reads YFSETQ. Here the CDR3 reads CASSFYSGREDTQYF. The CDR3 nucleotides read TGCGCCAGCAGCTTTTATAGCGGGAGGGAAGATACGCAGTATTTT.

This chain joins TRBV4-3 and TRBJ1-6; TRBD1 agrees at 8 bases. Germline lookup yields CDR1 LGHNA and CDR2 YSLEER. V shed 6 bases and J 8 bases; nucleotides not matched to a gene: 6. The CDR3 has 14 amino acids. CDR3 coding DNA: TGCGCCAGCAGTCAGACAGGGGCGGATTCACCCCTCCACTTT. Translating it yields CASSQTGADSPLHF.

The J gene is TRBJ2-7, the V gene TRBV5-1; weak D call: TRBD2 (6 bases). Trimming shortened V by 4 bases and J by 4 bases, and 21 bases separated the two germline ends. CDR1 and CDR2 (germline): SGHRS, YFSETQ. The CDR3 has 16 residues. CDR3 coding DNA: TGCGCCAGCAGCAGTCTTTGGGGCGGGAATCTTTACGAGCAGTACTTC. It specifies CASSSLWGGNLYEQYF. Based on the CDR3 plus reference TRBV5-1 and TRBJ2-7, the full variable domain is KAGVTQTPRYLIKTRGQQVTLSCSPISGHRSVSWYQQTPGQGLQFLFEYFSETQRNKGNFPGRFSGRQFSNSRSEMNVSTLELGDSALYLCASSSLWGGNLYEQYFGPGTRLTVT.

V gene TRBV18 combines with J gene TRBJ2-1, with a weak D call TRBD2 (5 bases). Germline V gives CDR1 KGHSH, CDR2 LQKENI. The CDR3 contains 15 residues. V gave up 0 bases and J gave up 5 bases, with 11 bases separating them. CDR3 sequence (DNA): TGTGCCAGCTCACCACCCTCGCTAGCCGACAATGAGCAGTTCTTC. It yields the protein CASSPPSLADNEQFF.

The rearrangement links TRBV28 to TRBJ1-1; D may be TRBD1 (6 bases). Germline CDR1 is MDHEN and CDR2 is SYDVKM. CDR3 length: 16 residues. The V gene lost 6 bases and the J gene lost 0 bases, with 17 bases spanning the gap. The DNA for the CDR3 is TGTGCCAGCAGCCGCACACCACAGGGAATGAACACTGAAGCTTTCTTT. Its protein product is CASSRTPQGMNTEAFF.

The V call is TRBV6-1, the J call TRBJ2-3; no firm D call. Trimming took 5 bases from V and 3 from J, leaving 9 bases between them. The V gene's germline CDR1 is MNHNS and CDR2 SASEGT. The CDR3 consists of 13 residues. The CDR3 spells CASSNAVTDTQYF. CDR3 DNA sequence: TGTGCCAGCAGTAACGCGGTAACAGATACGCAGTATTTT.

This clone has just a few counts. The chain employs TRBV5-4 and TRBJ2-3; a weak D match, TRBD2 (5 bases). The CDR3 sequence is 16 residues long. V was cut by 0 bases and J by 4 bases, with 15 bases left in between. Germline-derived CDR1 and CDR2 are SGHNT and YYREEE (reference sequence). The CDR3 region is CASSLGLSSAPDTQYF. The DNA for the CDR3 is TGTGCCAGCAGCTTGGGACTATCATCCGCCCCAGATACGCAGTATTTT.

This clone was detected once. The V and J genes are TRBV19 and TRBJ2-5, with D possibly being TRBD2 (5 bases). Matching the DNA end better, TRBJ2-7 makes the J call doubtful. The CDR3 spans 14 residues. Germline V gives CDR1 LNHDA, CDR2 SQIVND (reference sequence). Here the CDR3 reads CASSIPGGSYEQYF. For the CDR3, the DNA is TGTGCCAGTAGTATTCCCGGAGGCTCCTACGAGCAGTACTTC.

V usage is TRBV2 and J usage is TRBJ1-5, with D possibly matching TRBD1 (5 bases). V lost 7 bases and J 7 bases, leaving 14 bases between the germline ends. CDR1 and CDR2 from the germline V gene are SNHLY and FYNNEI. This CDR3 contains 13 residues. The CDR3 protein is CASKRGREQPQHF. CDR3 nucleotides: TGTGCCAGCAAAAGGGGCAGAGAACAGCCCCAGCATTTT.

This clone was detected once. The chain uses TRBV19 and TRBJ2-7; a possible D gene is TRBD1 (5 bases). There are 13 residues in the CDR3. Deletions cut 3 bases from V and 6 bases from J, with 12 bases between. Germline V lookup: CDR1 LNHDA, CDR2 SQIVND (reference sequence). The DNA of the CDR3 is TGTGCCAGTAGTATTCCCAGGGAAGGCGAGCAGTACTTC. Protein sequence: CASSIPREGEQYF.

This clone came up a few times. CDR3 bases: TGTGCCAGCAGTTACCGGGACAGGGCGGATCAGCCCCAGCATTTT. Protein: CASSYRDRADQPQHF. The chain uses TRBV6-5 and TRBJ1-5, with 9 nucleotides matching TRBD1. The trim removed 2 bases at V and 5 bases at J, leaving 4 bases unmatched. The CDR3 has 15 amino acids. Germline assignment: CDR1 MNHEY and CDR2 SVGAGI.

The V call is TRBV5-1, the J call TRBJ2-7, with 9 bases aligning to TRBD2. The CDR3 extends over 16 amino acids. V lost 4 bases, J lost 5 bases, and 13 bases stayed unmatched. Germline CDR1 SGHRS, CDR2 YFSETQ. Written as DNA, the CDR3 is TGCGCCAGCAGCCCGGTACGGCGGGAGGGCCTAGACGAGCAGTACTTC. Its protein is CASSPVRREGLDEQYF.

This chain joins TRBV2 and TRBJ1-1, with 8 nucleotides matching TRBD1. V trimming: 5 bases; J trimming: 6 bases; junction bases outside the gene matches: 2. Germline CDR1 and CDR2: SNHLY and FYNNEI. The CDR3 contains 12 residues. The CDR3 reads CASSPGQAEAFF. As DNA, the CDR3 is TGTGCCAGCAGTCCGGGACAGGCTGAAGCTTTCTTT.

This clone appeared a single time. V gene TRBV5-4 combines with J gene TRBJ2-7, with TRBD1 matching over 7 bases. The V gene's germline CDR1 is SGHNT and CDR2 YYREEE (reference sequence). CDR3 length: 14 residues. J gave up 5 bases and V 0 bases, and 5 bases lay outside the gene matches. The CDR3 is CASSLGGGPNEQYF. The CDR3 nucleotides read TGTGCCAGCAGCTTGGGAGGGGGCCCCAACGAGCAGTACTTC.

V usage is TRBV5-6 and J usage is TRBJ2-7, with D perhaps TRBD1 (6 bases). The germline V and J ends were trimmed by 4 bases and 3 bases, with 17 bases remaining between them. The CDR3 is 15 amino acids. Germline CDR1 and CDR2: SGHDT and YYEEEE. CDR3 in DNA: TGTGCCAGCAGCCTCGAAAACAGGGTAAGCTACGAGCAGTACTTC. Residues: CASSLENRVSYEQYF.

The chain recombines TRBV28 with TRBJ2-5; D not certain. With 6 bases removed from V and 0 bases from J, the gap between germline ends came to 8 bases. Looked up from germline, CDR1 is MDHEN and CDR2 is SYDVKM. The CDR3 loop spans 13 amino acids. The chain's CDR3 is CASSDQDQETQYF. The CDR3 DNA is TGTGCCAGCAGCGACCAGGACCAAGAGACCCAGTACTTC.

This chain connects TRBV9 to TRBJ2-5, with D perhaps matching TRBD1 (6 bases). The CDR3 extends over 14 amino acids. The V gene lost 4 bases and the J gene lost 2 bases, with 12 bases spanning the gap. In germline, CDR1 is SGDLS, CDR2 YYNGEE. The CDR3 sequence is CASSPRQDQETQYF. CDR3 nucleotide sequence: TGTGCCAGCAGCCCGAGACAGGATCAAGAGACCCAGTACTTC.

In this sample, this clone turned up a few times. This chain joins TRBV5-1 and TRBJ2-3, with D perhaps matching TRBD2 (5 bases). V lost 0 bases, J lost 5 bases, and 16 bases lay in between. Germline assignment: CDR1 SGHRS and CDR2 YFSETQ. The CDR3 totals 16 residues. CDR3 loop: CASSLAGVGSVDTQYF. In DNA, the CDR3 is TGCGCCAGCAGCTTGGCCGGAGTGGGGAGTGTAGATACGCAGTATTTT.

J is TRBJ2-5 and V is TRBV28; 8 bases align to TRBD1. The end of the DNA is better explained by TRBJ2-7, so the J call may be wrong. Germline lookup yields CDR1 MDHEN and CDR2 SYDVKM. The CDR3 is made up of 15 amino acids. CDR3 DNA: TGTGCCAGCAGTCCTACAGGGGGGACCTCCTACGAGCAGTACTTC. Amino acid sequence: CASSPTGGTSYEQYF.

The chain recombines TRBV15 with TRBJ2-3; 8 bases line up with TRBD1. The length of the CDR3 is 13 residues. Per germline, CDR1 LNHNV and CDR2 YYDKDF (reference sequence). Unmatched junction bases numbered 7, after V lost 9 bases and J lost 5 bases. The CDR3 loop is CATTGGRLDTQYF. CDR3 sequence (DNA): TGTGCCACTACAGGGGGGAGGTTAGATACGCAGTATTTT. The variable domain in full, with the rest retrieved from reference TRBV15 and TRBJ2-3, is DAMVIQNPRYQVTQFGKPVTLSCSQTLNHNVMYWYQQKSSQAPKLLFHYYDKDFNNEADTPDNFQSRRPNTSFCFLDIRSPGLGDTAMYLCATTGGRLDTQYFGPGTRLTVL.

V is TRBV2 and J is TRBJ1-1; D is uncertain. The CDR3 covers 15 residues. Germline CDR1 is SNHLY and CDR2 is FYNNEI. Trimming removed 1 base at V and 11 bases at J, with 20 bases between. The CDR3 DNA reads as TGTGCCAGCAGTGAAGTGTCGGTTGTTGCGCTGTCGGCTTTCTTT. Its translation: CASSEVSVVALSAFF.

This clone appeared a few times. The V call is TRBV2, the J call TRBJ2-1, with TRBD1 as a possible D gene (6 bases). This CDR3 spans 11 amino acids. Trimming removed 6 bases from V and 9 bases from J, with 9 bases in between. Germline V CDR1 and CDR2: SNHLY, FYNNEI. The DNA for the CDR3 is TGTGCCAGCAGACAGGGTGTTGAGCAGTTCTTC. Amino acids: CASRQGVEQFF.

The V and J genes are TRBV4-3 and TRBJ2-7; no firm D call. V was cut by 1 base and J by 6 bases, with 7 bases left in between. Germline loops: CDR1 LGHNA, CDR2 YSLEER. The CDR3 sequence is 12 residues long. The CDR3 DNA sequence: TGCGCCAGCAGCCAAGGAGTATCCGAGCAGTACTTC. This translates into CASSQGVSEQYF.